This T cell receptor beta chain was recorded in a study of T cell repertoires in cytomegalovirus infection. Study observations and caveats: Predominance within the ex vivo response was attributable to HLA-C-restricted CMV-specific TCR beta clonotypes. Carriers of CMV and the relevant HLA type were discriminated by public TCR beta frequency.

MiXCR, run by TCRdb on the reads, gives a single entry per CDR3 protein. The repertoire includes just over 450,000 distinct CDR3 sequences, under 45% of them detected once, and approximately 40% sits in the top ten. Comment on this clonotype: What it recognizes is unknown.

The CDR3 runs 14 residues. Losses at the gene ends were 5 bases for V and 2 bases for J; bases not matched to a gene: 6. From germline, CDR1 is SGHAT and CDR2 FQNNGV. The chain joins TRBV11-2 to TRBJ2-7; 7 bases fit TRBD1. The specimen comprised cultured PBMCs, sampled from culture after CMV antigen stimulation. This TCR was recovered from a human donor in good health (CMV status not recorded). Some clones in this sample may be carry-over from other donors' samples. The CDR3 DNA is TGTGCCAGCAGCAGGAACAGGGGCACCTACGAGCAGTACTTC. Translation gives CASSRNRGTYEQYF.